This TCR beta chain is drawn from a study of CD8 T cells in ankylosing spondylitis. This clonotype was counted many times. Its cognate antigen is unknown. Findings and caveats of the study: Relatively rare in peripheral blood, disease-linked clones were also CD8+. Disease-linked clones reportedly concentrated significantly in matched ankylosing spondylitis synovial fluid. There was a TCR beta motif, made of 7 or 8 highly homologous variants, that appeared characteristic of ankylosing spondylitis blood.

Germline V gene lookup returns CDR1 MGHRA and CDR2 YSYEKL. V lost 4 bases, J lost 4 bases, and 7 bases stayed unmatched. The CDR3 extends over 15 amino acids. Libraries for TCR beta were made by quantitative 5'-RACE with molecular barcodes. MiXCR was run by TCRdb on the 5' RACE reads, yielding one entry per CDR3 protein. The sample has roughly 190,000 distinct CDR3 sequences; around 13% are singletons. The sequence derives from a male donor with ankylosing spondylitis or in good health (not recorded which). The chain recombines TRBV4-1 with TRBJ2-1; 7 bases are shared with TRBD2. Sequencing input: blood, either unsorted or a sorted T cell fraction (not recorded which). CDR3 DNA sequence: TGCGCCAGCAGCCTCCTAGCGGACCTTTACAATGAGCAGTTCTTC. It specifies CASSLLADLYNEQFF.